This paragraph reports one TCR beta chain. Germline V gives CDR1 SGHTA, CDR2 FQGNSA. The CDR3 is 13 residues long. V was clipped by 7 bases and J by 6 bases; unmatched bases: 4. TCRdb reprocessed the RT-PCR reads with MiXCR, giving one entry per CDR3 protein. The sample records 2,000 to 3,000 distinct CDR3 sequences, 15% to 20% being singletons. The data were obtained in a study of patients and donors after allogeneic stem cell transplantation. This chain joins TRBV7-2 and TRBJ2-3, with 10 bases that match TRBD2. This TCR derives from a human donor who was either an allogeneic HSCT recipient or a stem cell or donor lymphocyte infusion donor (not recorded which). It is not recorded whose cells these are; they may come from a transplant donor. What was sequenced was blood, either unsorted or a sorted T cell fraction (not recorded which). CDR3 protein: CASILSGRDTQYF. The CDR3 region has the DNA TGTGCCAGCATCCTTAGCGGGAGGGATACGCAGTATTTT.